One sample yielded the 16 T cell receptor beta chains listed below, sequenced in a study of CD8+ T cells in alopecia areata. Specified treatment: oral pan-JAK inhibitor, 5-10 mg twice daily. cDNA prepared by RNA extraction and subsequent reverse transcription served as the template for sequencing. Measured with immunoSEQ multiplex PCR; TCRdb has only the in-frame clones, and not every one. The sample consists of roughly 250,000 clones, roughly 60% of them appearing once. The sequencing here drew on CD4+ T cells sorted from blood, taken around week 53, from a patient treated with tofacitinib. All receptors come from a human donor with alopecia areata.

This clone was seen more than once but under ten times. The chain combines TRBV7-2 with TRBJ2-1, with a tentative D call TRBD2 (5 bases). Germline V CDR1 and CDR2: SGHTA, FQGNSA. V was shortened by 7 bases and J by 0 bases, with 10 bases between the two germline ends. The CDR3 spans 14 residues. The CDR3: CASTRAGSYNEQFF. The CDR3 bases are TGTGCCAGCACTCGGGCGGGCTCCTACAATGAGCAGTTCTTC.

In its sample, this clone was seen a few times. The rearrangement uses TRBV5-6 and TRBJ1-1; a weak D match, TRBD1 (5 bases). The germline gives CDR1 SGHDT, CDR2 YYEEEE. V lost 6 bases, J lost 7 bases, and 16 bases lay in between. CDR3 length equals 13 residues. The CDR3 spells CASTGTWVGEAFF. In nucleotides, the CDR3 is TGTGCCAGCACCGGGACGTGGGTGGGTGAAGCTTTCTTT.

This rearrangement joins TRBV2 to TRBJ1-2, with D possibly TRBD1 on 5 matching bases. Per the germline V gene, CDR1 is SNHLY and CDR2 is FYNNEI. Trimming pared 8 bases from V and 2 bases from J, leaving 15 bases between. The CDR3 spans 14 residues. CDR3 sequence reads: CASREGGENYGYTF. CDR3 DNA sequence: TGTGCCAGCCGAGAAGGAGGGGAGAACTATGGCTACACCTTC.

The chain links TRBV29-1 to TRBJ1-4; D is ambiguous. V was cut by 1 base and J by 10 bases, with 7 bases left in between. Per germline, CDR1 SQVTM and CDR2 ANQGSEA. This CDR3 region has 11 residues. CDR3 protein: CSVEVRGKLFF. CDR3 coding DNA: TGCAGCGTTGAAGTCCGGGGAAAACTGTTTTTT.

This clone was observed a handful of times. The chain recombines TRBV10-3 with TRBJ1-2, with a possible D match to TRBD1 (6 bases). Germline V CDR1 and CDR2: ENHRY, SYGVKD. Between the trimmed V and J ends, which lost 10 bases and 6 bases, there was a span of 18 bases. The CDR3 is 13 residues long. The CDR3: CATKTGETHGYTF. The CDR3 DNA reads TGTGCCACCAAGACAGGAGAAACCCATGGCTACACCTTC.

CDR3 nucleotides: TGTGCCAGCAGCCTGACTGTTAGCTCCTACGAGCAGTACTTC. This gives the protein CASSLTVSSYEQYF. The chain joins TRBV7-9 to TRBJ2-7; D uncertain. V was clipped by 5 bases and J by 0 bases, with 11 bases between them. This CDR3 is built from 14 residues. Germline-derived CDR1 and CDR2 are SEHNR and FQNEAQ (reference sequence).

This clone was seen more than once but under ten times. The V call is TRBV10-3, the J call TRBJ2-3; 7 nucleotides agree with TRBD2. With 3 bases clipped from V and 1 base from J, the junction kept 7 bases outside the gene matches. Germline CDR1 is ENHRY and CDR2 is SYGVKD. There are 16 residues in the CDR3. As DNA, the CDR3 is TGTGCCATCAGTGATCCGGGGAGGGAGGGCACAGATACGCAGTATTTT. It codes for CAISDPGREGTDTQYF.

This clone has a single count. This sequence joins TRBV29-1 and TRBJ1-1; 7 bases fit TRBD1. Germline values: CDR1 SQVTM, CDR2 ANQGSEA. The CDR3 has 13 amino acids. Germline trimming cut 4 bases from V and 3 bases from J; bases unmatched to any gene: 5. The CDR3, as DNA: TGCAGCGTTGCCTTCAGGGGGGACACTGAAGCTTTCTTT. Translation: CSVAFRGDTEAFF.

CDR3: CASSKGTSGGARDTQYF. Here the CDR3 DNA reads TGTGCCAGCAGCAAAGGGACTAGCGGGGGGGCCCGCGATACGCAGTATTTT. The J gene is TRBJ2-3, the V gene TRBV7-2; 16 bases line up with TRBD2. V trimming: 5 bases; J trimming: 6 bases; junction bases outside the gene matches: 8. The CDR3 has 17 amino acids. Germline CDR1 SGHTA, CDR2 FQGNSA.

This chain links TRBV5-1 with TRBJ1-1, with a possible D match to TRBD1 (6 bases). CDR1 is SGHRS, CDR2 YFSETQ, per germline. V was pared by 3 bases and J by 1 base, with 10 bases between. This CDR3 region has 14 residues. The CDR3 DNA reads TGCGCCAGCAGCTCAGTCAGGGGGAACACTGAAGCTTTCTTT. This gives the protein CASSSVRGNTEAFF.

This clone has just a few counts. V gene TRBV9 combines with J gene TRBJ2-1; 7 positions agree with TRBD2. With 6 bases clipped from V and 7 bases from J, the junction kept 10 bases outside the gene matches. The CDR3 extends over 14 amino acids. Germline V gene sequence: CDR1 SGDLS, CDR2 YYNGEE. In DNA, the CDR3 is TGTGCCAGCACCCCATGGGAGGGGTGGAATGAGCAGTTCTTC. Protein: CASTPWEGWNEQFF.

This chain joins TRBV5-6 and TRBJ1-1; D gene unclear. The V end lost 2 bases, the J end lost 4 bases, and 9 bases lay between the germline ends. Germline-derived CDR1 and CDR2 are SGHDT and YYEEEE. CDR3 length: 13 residues. CDR3 in DNA: TGTGCCAGCAGCTTAACTCAACTCACTGAAGCTTTCTTT. Translation gives CASSLTQLTEAFF.

The rearrangement joins TRBV9 to TRBJ2-7; D ambiguous. The CDR3 runs 13 residues. V dropped 0 bases and J dropped 7 bases, with 11 bases sitting between them. Germline CDR1 is SGDLS and CDR2 is YYNGEE. The CDR3 loop reads CASSVVSHGEQYF. The CDR3 DNA sequence: TGTGCCAGCAGCGTAGTTTCCCATGGGGAGCAGTACTTC.

This chain links TRBV7-2 with TRBJ2-3; 8 bases align to TRBD2. CDR3 length equals 16 residues. With 1 base clipped from V and 4 bases from J, the junction kept 7 bases outside the gene matches. Germline CDR1 is SGHTA and CDR2 is FQGNSA. In DNA, the CDR3 is TGTGCCAGCAGCTTAGTGGGCCGGGGGGGCGCAGATACGCAGTATTTT. Translated, it gives CASSLVGRGGADTQYF.

The rearrangement joins TRBV29-1 to TRBJ1-1; a weak D match, TRBD1 (5 bases). Germline CDR1 is SQVTM and CDR2 is ANQGSEA. Trimming removed 4 bases at V and 0 bases at J, with 15 bases between. The CDR3 is 15 residues long. CDR3 residues: CSVGPGWGMNTEAFF. In DNA, the CDR3 is TGCAGCGTTGGACCAGGGTGGGGTATGAACACTGAAGCTTTCTTT.

This chain links TRBV2 with TRBJ2-2, with 7 bases fitting TRBD1. Germline V gives CDR1 SNHLY, CDR2 FYNNEI. This CDR3 contains 14 residues. V lost 7 bases to trimming and J lost 6 bases; unmatched junction nucleotides: 8. CDR3 protein: CASTTDRASGELFF. CDR3 DNA sequence: TGTGCCAGCACCACCGACAGGGCGTCCGGGGAGCTGTTTTTT.